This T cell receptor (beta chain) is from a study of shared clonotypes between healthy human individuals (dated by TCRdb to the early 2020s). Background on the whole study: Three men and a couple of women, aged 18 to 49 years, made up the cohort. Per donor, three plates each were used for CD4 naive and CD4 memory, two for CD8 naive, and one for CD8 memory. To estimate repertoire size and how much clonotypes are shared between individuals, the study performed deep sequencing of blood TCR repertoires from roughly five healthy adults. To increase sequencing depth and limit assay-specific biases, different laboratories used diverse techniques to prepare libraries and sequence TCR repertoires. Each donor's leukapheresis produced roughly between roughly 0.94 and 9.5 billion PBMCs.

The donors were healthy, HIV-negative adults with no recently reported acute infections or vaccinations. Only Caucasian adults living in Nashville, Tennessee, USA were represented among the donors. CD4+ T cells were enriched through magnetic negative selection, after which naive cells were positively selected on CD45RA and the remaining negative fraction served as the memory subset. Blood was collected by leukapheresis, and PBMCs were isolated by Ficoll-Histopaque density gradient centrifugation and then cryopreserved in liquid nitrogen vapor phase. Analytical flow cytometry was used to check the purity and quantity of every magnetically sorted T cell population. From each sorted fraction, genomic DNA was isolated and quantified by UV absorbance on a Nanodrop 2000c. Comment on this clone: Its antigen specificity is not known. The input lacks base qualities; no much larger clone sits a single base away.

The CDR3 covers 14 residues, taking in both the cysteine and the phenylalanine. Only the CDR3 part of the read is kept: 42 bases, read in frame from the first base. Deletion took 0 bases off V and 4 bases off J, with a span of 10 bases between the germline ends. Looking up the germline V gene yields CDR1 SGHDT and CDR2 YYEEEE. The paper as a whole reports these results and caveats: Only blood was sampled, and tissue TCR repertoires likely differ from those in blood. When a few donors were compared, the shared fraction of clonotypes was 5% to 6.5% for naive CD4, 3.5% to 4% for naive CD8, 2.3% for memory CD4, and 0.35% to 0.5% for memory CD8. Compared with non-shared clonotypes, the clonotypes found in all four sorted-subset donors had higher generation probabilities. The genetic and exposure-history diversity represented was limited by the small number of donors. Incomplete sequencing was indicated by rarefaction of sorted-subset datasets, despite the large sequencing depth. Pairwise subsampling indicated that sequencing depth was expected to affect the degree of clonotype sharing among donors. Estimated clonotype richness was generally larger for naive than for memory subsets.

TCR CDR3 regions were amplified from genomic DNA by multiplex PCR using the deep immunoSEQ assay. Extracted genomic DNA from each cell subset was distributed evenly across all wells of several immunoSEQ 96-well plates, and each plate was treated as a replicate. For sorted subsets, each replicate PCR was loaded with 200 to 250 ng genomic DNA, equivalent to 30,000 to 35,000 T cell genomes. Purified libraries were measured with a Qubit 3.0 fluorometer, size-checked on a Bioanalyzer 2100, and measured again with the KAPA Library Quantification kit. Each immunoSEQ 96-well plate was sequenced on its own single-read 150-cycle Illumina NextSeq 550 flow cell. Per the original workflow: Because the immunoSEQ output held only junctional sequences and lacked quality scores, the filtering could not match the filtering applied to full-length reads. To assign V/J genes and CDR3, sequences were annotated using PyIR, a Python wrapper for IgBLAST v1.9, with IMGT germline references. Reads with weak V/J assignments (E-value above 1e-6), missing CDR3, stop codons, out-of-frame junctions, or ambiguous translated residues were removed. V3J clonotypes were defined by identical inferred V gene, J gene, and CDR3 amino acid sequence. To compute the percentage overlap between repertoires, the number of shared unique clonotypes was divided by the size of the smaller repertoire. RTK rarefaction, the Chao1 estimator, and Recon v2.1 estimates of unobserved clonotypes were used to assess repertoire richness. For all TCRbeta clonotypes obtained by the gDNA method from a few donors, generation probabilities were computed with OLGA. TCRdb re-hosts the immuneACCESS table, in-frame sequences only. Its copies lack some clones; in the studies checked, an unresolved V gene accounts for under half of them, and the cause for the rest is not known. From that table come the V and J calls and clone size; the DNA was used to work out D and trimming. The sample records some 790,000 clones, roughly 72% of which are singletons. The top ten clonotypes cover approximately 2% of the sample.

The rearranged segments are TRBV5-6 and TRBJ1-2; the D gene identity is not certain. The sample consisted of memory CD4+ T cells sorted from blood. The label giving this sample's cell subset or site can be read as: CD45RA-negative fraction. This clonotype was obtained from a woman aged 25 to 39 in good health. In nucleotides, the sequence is TGTGCCAGCAGCTTGGTTCAGGACTCCTATGGCTACACCTTC. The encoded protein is CASSLVQDSYGYTF. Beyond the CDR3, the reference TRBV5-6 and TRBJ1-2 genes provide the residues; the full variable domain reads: DAGVTQSPTHLIKTRGQQVTLRCSPKSGHDTVSWYQQALGQGPQFIFQYYEEEERQRGNFPDRFSGHQFPNYSSELNVNALLLGDSALYLCASSLVQDSYGYTFGSGTRLTVV.